This T cell receptor beta chain was documented in a study of CD4 T cells in relation to SARS-CoV-2 and coronaviruses. On this clone: Its target is unknown.

V shed 7 bases and J shed 3 bases, with 6 bases lying between them. The CDR3 contains 11 residues. Per the germline V gene, CDR1 is SNHLY and CDR2 is FYNNEI. Sequencing used immunoSEQ multiplex PCR; TCRdb keeps in-frame clones, though not all of them. The sample has some 65,000 clones; around 87% are singletons. Study conclusions and caveats: According to naive versus memory sequencing, detected responses are memory recall, not newly primed.

Unexposed donor CD4+ T cells date from about 2011-2018, before the COVID-19 pandemic. The sequence was collected from a human donor in good health. The specimen was memory CD4+ T cells from PBMCs. This chain connects TRBV2 to TRBJ1-2; tentatively, D is TRBD1 (6 bases). CDR3 region: CASTGDYGYTF. Here the CDR3 DNA reads TGTGCCAGCACAGGGGACTATGGCTACACCTTC. Based on the CDR3 plus reference TRBV2 and TRBJ1-2, the full variable domain is EPEVTQTPSHQVTQMGQEVILRCVPISNHLYFYWYRQILGQKVEFLVSFYNNEISEKSEIFDDQFSVERPDGSNFTLKIRSTKLEDSAMYFCASTGDYGYTFGSGTRLTVV.